The present entry profiles one T cell receptor beta chain with its context. A junction boundary mismatches the germline segment, possibly from a read error. Germline V gene sequence: CDR1 SEHNR, CDR2 FQNEAQ (reference sequence). This CDR3 spans 15 amino acids. Previously reported methods and listed TCR primers produced the bulk TCR libraries. TCRdb re-called the PCR reads through MiXCR, storing one row per CDR3 protein. This sample has about half a million distinct CDR3 sequences; about 26% occur once, and the top ten carry 0.76%. This record belongs to a study of molecular identifiers for immune sequencing clone quantification.

The sequenced material came from naive CD8+ T cells from blood, with Jurkat cell RNA spiked in. The subset here: FACS-sorted CD8+CD4-CCR7+CD45RA+ naive T cells. The chain carries TRBV7-9 and TRBJ2-2; 12 positions match TRBD1. This receptor was taken from a human donor in good health. Some libraries in this study had Jurkat cell RNA spiked in. CDR3 bases: TGTGCCAGCTTGGGACAGGGGGCTGGTTTCGGGGAGCTGTCTTTT. Translation: CASLGQGAGFGELSF.